The 30 T cell receptor beta chains presented below share a single source sample, sequenced in a study of cytomegalovirus exposure and HLA in healthy donors. Generated by immunoSEQ multiplex PCR, the TCRdb table keeps only in-frame clones and is missing some. The repertoire holds 90,000 to 100,000 clones, with roughly nine tenths as singletons. Material for sequencing was PBMCs. The receptors come from a man aged 18 to 30 in good health and CMV-seropositive.

This clone was seen only once. CDR3 amino acids: CASSFDQQGLAGAREQFF. The CDR3 DNA reads as TGTGCCAGCAGCTTCGATCAACAAGGACTAGCGGGAGCGCGAGAGCAGTTCTTC. The chain combines TRBV7-6 with TRBJ2-1; 13 nucleotides match TRBD2. The CDR3 loop spans 18 amino acids. Germline CDR1 is SGHVS and CDR2 is FNYEAQ. V shed 3 bases and J 10 bases; nucleotides not matched to a gene: 15.

V gene TRBV19 combines with J gene TRBJ2-3; D not resolved. CDR1 is LNHDA and CDR2 is SQIVND in the germline V gene (reference sequence). Deletions cut 4 bases from V and 4 bases from J, with 15 bases between. The length of the CDR3 is 15 residues. DNA for the CDR3: TGTGCCAGTAGTAGCCCCACAGAGACCTCAGATACGCAGTATTTT. This translates into CASSSPTETSDTQYF.

This rearrangement joins TRBV7-2 to TRBJ2-1, with TRBD1 matching over 10 bases. Germline assignment: CDR1 SGHTA and CDR2 FQGNSA. The CDR3 runs to 16 residues. With V trimmed by 6 bases and J by 2 bases, 7 bases remained unmatched. The chain's CDR3 is CASSLGGTGAYNEQFF. CDR3 in DNA: TGTGCCAGCAGTCTAGGGGGGACAGGGGCCTACAATGAGCAGTTCTTC. Filled out from reference TRBV7-2 and TRBJ2-1, the complete variable domain reads GAGVSQSPSNKVTEKGKDVELRCDPISGHTALYWYRQSLGQGLEFLIYFQGNSAPDKSGLPSDRFSAERTGGSVSTLTIQRTQQEDSAVYLCASSLGGTGAYNEQFFGPGTRLTVL.

This clone has just one count. In nucleotides, the CDR3 is TGTGCCAGCAGTGGGGAGACAGGGAACTCCTACAATGAGCAGTTCTTC. This sequence encodes CASSGETGNSYNEQFF. The V and J genes are TRBV6-1 and TRBJ2-1, with 7 bases fitting TRBD1. The CDR3 runs 16 residues. CDR1 is MNHNS and CDR2 is SASEGT in the germline V gene. The junction had 6 bases not matched to a gene; V was cut back by 4 bases and J by 0 bases.

This clone was seen just once. This chain joins TRBV25-1 and TRBJ2-5, with D perhaps TRBD2 (6 bases). This CDR3 spans 14 amino acids. Germline-derived CDR1 and CDR2 are MGHDK and SYGVNS. Trimming stripped 2 bases from V and 0 bases from J, with 7 bases between. CDR3 in amino acids: CASSEGGNQETQYF. CDR3 nucleotides: TGTGCCAGCAGTGAAGGGGGGAACCAAGAGACCCAGTACTTC.

The J gene is TRBJ2-1, the V gene TRBV25-1; 7 positions agree with TRBD1. This CDR3 is built from 16 residues. Germline CDR1 and CDR2: MGHDK and SYGVNS. V was clipped by 7 bases and J by 2 bases; unmatched bases: 11. This CDR3 is CASTPRGGPTYNEQFF. The CDR3 DNA sequence: TGTGCCAGCACACCCCGAGGGGGCCCAACCTACAATGAGCAGTTCTTC. Full variable domain (rest looked up from reference TRBV25-1 and TRBJ2-1): EADIYQTPRYLVIGTGKKITLECSQTMGHDKMYWYQQDPGMELHLIHYSYGVNSTEKGDLSSESTVSRIRTEHFPLTLESARPSHTSQYLCASTPRGGPTYNEQFFGPGTRLTVL.

This chain uses TRBV6-1 with TRBJ2-1, with a possible D match to TRBD1 (6 bases). The CDR3 contains 16 residues. Deletions cut 3 bases from V and 10 bases from J, with 22 bases between. Germline lookup yields CDR1 MNHNS and CDR2 SASEGT. CDR3 region: CASSEAANRAFWEQFF. The CDR3 nucleotides are TGTGCCAGCAGTGAGGCTGCGAACAGGGCCTTTTGGGAGCAGTTCTTC.

This rearrangement joins TRBV7-2 to TRBJ2-6; D remains ambiguous. CDR3 length: 15 amino acids. Germline V CDR1 and CDR2: SGHTA, FQGNSA. V was pared by 5 bases and J by 2 bases, with 10 bases between. CDR3 coding DNA: TGTGCCAGCAGCGGCTCGGGTGCTGGGGCCAACGTCCTGACTTTC. This encodes CASSGSGAGANVLTF.

There are a few counts of this clone. The CDR3 nucleotides are TGTGCCAGCAGTGACTGGGGAGGGACTAGCGGGACCCCTGAGCAGTTCTTC. Its translation is CASSDWGGTSGTPEQFF. J is TRBJ2-1 and V is TRBV6-1, with 13 bases matching TRBD2. The CDR3 sequence is 17 residues long. Germline CDR1 reads MNHNS; CDR2 reads SASEGT. The J segment lost 9 bases and the V segment lost 3 bases, leaving 11 bases of the junction unmatched.

This clone has more than one count but fewer than ten. DNA of the CDR3: TGTGCCAGCAGCCAACTAGCCACTGAGCAGTTCTTC. Protein sequence: CASSQLATEQFF. The chain uses TRBV28 and TRBJ2-1; a possible D gene is TRBD2 (6 bases). There are 12 residues in the CDR3. Germline CDR1 and CDR2: MDHEN and SYDVKM. Trimming took off 6 bases at V and 9 bases at J, with 12 bases between the two ends.

The chain recombines TRBV19 with TRBJ2-5; 8 bases agree with TRBD1. The J segment lost 5 bases and the V segment lost 1 base, leaving 0 bases of the junction unmatched. From germline, CDR1 is LNHDA and CDR2 SQIVND (reference sequence). This CDR3 is 13 amino acids long. CDR3 in amino acids: CASSIGQGETQYF. CDR3 coding DNA: TGTGCCAGTAGTATAGGACAGGGGGAGACCCAGTACTTC.

The genes are TRBV19 and TRBJ2-7; 7 bases agree with TRBD2. CDR3 size: 16 residues. Germline-derived CDR1 and CDR2 are LNHDA and SQIVND (reference sequence). With 1 base clipped from V and 2 bases from J, the junction kept 8 bases outside the gene matches. CDR3 sequence (DNA): TGTGCCAGTAGTATAGGGCTAGCGGACTCTCCCTACGAGCAGTACTTC. Translated, it gives CASSIGLADSPYEQYF.

This rearrangement joins TRBV6-1 to TRBJ2-1, with 9 bases lining up with TRBD2. CDR3 size: 15 residues. The V gene's germline CDR1 is MNHNS and CDR2 SASEGT. After removal of 3 bases from V and 8 bases from J, the junction contained 8 bases not matched to a gene. The CDR3 region is CASSDSGSSFDEQFF. For the CDR3, the DNA is TGTGCCAGCAGTGATAGCGGGAGTTCTTTTGATGAGCAGTTCTTC.

This clone was observed a single time. The V and J genes are TRBV27 and TRBJ1-6, with D tentatively TRBD1 (5 bases). V lost 1 base and J 0 bases, leaving 13 bases between the germline ends. The CDR3 length is 18 residues. CDR1 MNHEY and CDR2 SMNVEV come from the germline V gene (reference sequence). In DNA, the CDR3 is TGTGCCAGCAGTTTATTGGGGGGAGCGACCTCCTATAATTCACCCCTCCACTTT. Translation: CASSLLGGATSYNSPLHF.

The chain uses TRBV5-1 and TRBJ2-1; 14 bases are a match to TRBD2. CDR1 and CDR2 from the germline V gene are SGHRS and YFSETQ. This CDR3 is 16 amino acids long. The V and J ends lost 3 bases and 8 bases, in that order; junction bases with no gene match: 7. The CDR3 loop reads CASSWGGTSGSDEQFF. The CDR3 bases are TGCGCCAGCAGCTGGGGTGGGACTAGCGGGAGCGATGAGCAGTTCTTC.

V gene TRBV6-1 combines with J gene TRBJ2-7; D unclear. Trimming stripped 3 bases from V and 2 bases from J, with 17 bases between. In germline, CDR1 is MNHNS, CDR2 SASEGT. This CDR3 region has 16 residues. DNA for the CDR3: TGTGCCAGCAGTGACGTAGTTGGGCTCTCTACCTACGAGCAGTACTTC. Translation: CASSDVVGLSTYEQYF.

The rearrangement joins TRBV11-3 to TRBJ2-1; 7 bases agree with TRBD1. The germline V gene has CDR1 SGHNT and CDR2 YENEEA. V shed 3 bases, J shed 5 bases, and the junction held 4 bases outside the gene matches. The CDR3 is made up of 14 amino acids. The CDR3, as DNA: TGTGCCAGCAGCTTCGAGGGGGCCCACAATGAGCAGTTCTTC. Encoded protein: CASSFEGAHNEQFF.

The chain combines TRBV5-1 with TRBJ1-2; D might be TRBD1 (6 bases). Germline V gene lookup returns CDR1 SGHRS and CDR2 YFSETQ. This CDR3 spans 15 amino acids. V lost 4 bases, J lost 3 bases, and 16 bases lay in between. CDR3 DNA: TGCGCCAGCAGCCTTATGGGGGCGAGTGACTATGGCTACACCTTC. Its protein is CASSLMGASDYGYTF. The full variable domain, completed using reference TRBV5-1 and TRBJ1-2, is KAGVTQTPRYLIKTRGQQVTLSCSPISGHRSVSWYQQTPGQGLQFLFEYFSETQRNKGNFPGRFSGRQFSNSRSEMNVSTLELGDSALYLCASSLMGASDYGYTFGSGTRLTVV.

This clone was detected a few times. The genes are TRBV5-5 and TRBJ2-2; 7 bases fit TRBD2. This CDR3 is 16 amino acids long. Germline V gene data show CDR1 as SGHKS and CDR2 as YYEKEE (reference sequence). J was trimmed by 0 bases and V by 4 bases; bases with no gene match: 6. The CDR3 region is CASSATGGANTGELFF. CDR3 bases: TGTGCCAGCAGCGCCACGGGGGGTGCGAACACCGGGGAGCTGTTTTTT.

The chain carries TRBV7-2 and TRBJ2-1, with a tentative D call TRBD2 (6 bases). Germline V gene lookup returns CDR1 SGHTA and CDR2 FQGNSA. The V end was cut by 5 bases, the J end by 11 bases, with 25 bases between. The CDR3 length is 16 residues. CDR3 coding DNA: TGTGCCAGCAGCCCGACATTAGCGGCCCTCGACATTAAGCAGTTCTTC. This sequence encodes CASSPTLAALDIKQFF.

This chain joins TRBV7-2 and TRBJ2-3; possibly TRBD2 for D (5 bases). V lost 5 bases, J lost 3 bases, and 15 bases lay in between. The CDR3 totals 15 residues. The germline V gene has CDR1 SGHTA and CDR2 FQGNSA. For the CDR3, the DNA is TGTGCCAGCAGCCTAGACGGGATTAGGACAGATACGCAGTATTTT. It encodes CASSLDGIRTDTQYF.

This chain connects TRBV5-1 to TRBJ2-1; 11 nucleotides match TRBD2. This CDR3 contains 15 residues. Losses at the gene ends were 7 bases for V and 5 bases for J; bases not matched to a gene: 8. The germline V gene encodes CDR1 SGHRS and CDR2 YFSETQ. CDR3 coding DNA: TGCGCCAGCGTATCCGGGACTAGCGGAGACAATGAGCAGTTCTTC. Its translation is CASVSGTSGDNEQFF.

CDR3 bases: TGTGCCAGCAGCGTAGCTCCCCAGGGGGAACAAGAGACCCAGTACTTC. This translates into CASSVAPQGEQETQYF. The chain links TRBV9 to TRBJ2-5; 7 nucleotides agree with TRBD1. J lost 2 bases, V lost 0 bases, and 7 bases had no gene match. Germline CDR1 reads SGDLS; CDR2 reads YYNGEE. This CDR3 contains 16 residues.

The V call is TRBV7-9, the J call TRBJ2-1; the match to TRBD2 covers 9 bases. After removal of 5 bases from V and 10 bases from J, the junction contained 18 bases not matched to a gene. CDR3 size: 17 residues. Germline CDR1 reads SEHNR; CDR2 reads FQNEAQ (reference sequence). The CDR3 DNA sequence: TGTGCCAGCAGCCACCCCATTTGGGCGGGAGGGCCTTGGGAGCAGTTCTTC. Its translation is CASSHPIWAGGPWEQFF.

This chain uses TRBV27 with TRBJ2-1; D is possibly TRBD2 (6 bases). This CDR3 region has 14 residues. V was cut by 6 bases and J by 4 bases, with 13 bases left in between. Germline V lookup: CDR1 MNHEY, CDR2 SMNVEV (reference sequence). CDR3 DNA sequence: TGTGCCAGCAGACCGGGACTTTCATACAATGAGCAGTTCTTC. Its translation: CASRPGLSYNEQFF.

V usage is TRBV6-5 and J usage is TRBJ1-1; 9 bases agree with TRBD1. CDR1 MNHEY and CDR2 SVGAGI come from the germline V gene. Trimming cost V 5 bases and J 3 bases; bases outside gene matches: 7. There are 15 residues in the CDR3. Here the CDR3 DNA reads TGTGCCAGCAGTCAATCCGACAGGGGGTACACTGAAGCTTTCTTT. Protein: CASSQSDRGYTEAFF.

This chain joins TRBV20-1 and TRBJ2-3; unclear D gene. Deletions cut 5 bases from V and 5 bases from J, with 8 bases between. Germline V gene data show CDR1 as DFQATT and CDR2 as SNEGSKA (reference sequence). The CDR3 extends over 11 amino acids. CDR3 residues: CSAAPGDTQYF. The DNA of the CDR3 is TGCAGTGCTGCTCCAGGAGATACGCAGTATTTT.

The J gene is TRBJ2-7, the V gene TRBV28; D may be TRBD2 (6 bases). This CDR3 has 14 residues. Trimming left V 5 bases short and J 7 bases short, with 18 bases between. CDR1 MDHEN and CDR2 SYDVKM come from the germline V gene. CDR3: CASSLRDFGREQYF. The CDR3 DNA is TGTGCCAGCAGTCTCCGGGACTTTGGGAGGGAGCAGTACTTC.

J is TRBJ1-4 and V is TRBV28; TRBD1 aligns across 7 bases. This CDR3 region has 14 residues. The junction had 6 bases not matched to a gene; V was cut back by 3 bases and J by 8 bases. Per the germline V gene, CDR1 is MDHEN and CDR2 is SYDVKM. Written as DNA, the CDR3 is TGTGCCAGCAGTTTGGGACAGTTTGAAGAAAAACTGTTTTTT. It codes for CASSLGQFEEKLFF.

The V and J genes are TRBV28 and TRBJ2-7, with TRBD1 matching over 9 bases. This CDR3 contains 14 residues. V lost 6 bases to trimming and J lost 4 bases; unmatched junction nucleotides: 7. The germline gives CDR1 MDHEN, CDR2 SYDVKM. This CDR3 reads CASSHRGLLYEQYF. Here the CDR3 DNA reads TGTGCCAGCAGCCACAGGGGGCTTTTATACGAGCAGTACTTC. Variable domain in full (rest from reference TRBV28 and TRBJ2-7): DVKVTQSSRYLVKRTGEKVFLECVQDMDHENMFWYRQDPGLGLRLIYFSYDVKMKEKGDIPEGYSVSREKKERFSLILESASTNQTSMYLCASSHRGLLYEQYFGPGTRLTVT.